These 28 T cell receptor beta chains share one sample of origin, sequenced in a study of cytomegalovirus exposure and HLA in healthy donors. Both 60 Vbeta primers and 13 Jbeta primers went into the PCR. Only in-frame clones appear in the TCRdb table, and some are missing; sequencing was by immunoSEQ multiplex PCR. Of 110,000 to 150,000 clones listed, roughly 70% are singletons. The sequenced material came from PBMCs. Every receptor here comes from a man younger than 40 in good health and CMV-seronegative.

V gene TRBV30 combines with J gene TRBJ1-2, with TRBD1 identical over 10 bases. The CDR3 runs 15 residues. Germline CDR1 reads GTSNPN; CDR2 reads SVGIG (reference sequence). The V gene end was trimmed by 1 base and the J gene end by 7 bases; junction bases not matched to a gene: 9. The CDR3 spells CAWSGADRGLGGYTF. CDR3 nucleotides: TGTGCCTGGAGTGGGGCCGACAGGGGGCTGGGTGGCTACACCTTC. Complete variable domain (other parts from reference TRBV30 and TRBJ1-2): SQTIHQWPATLVQPVGSPLSLECTVEGTSNPNLYWYRQAAGRGLQLLFYSVGIGQISSEVPQNLSASRPQDRQFILSSKKLLLSDSGFYLCAWSGADRGLGGYTFGSGTRLTVV.

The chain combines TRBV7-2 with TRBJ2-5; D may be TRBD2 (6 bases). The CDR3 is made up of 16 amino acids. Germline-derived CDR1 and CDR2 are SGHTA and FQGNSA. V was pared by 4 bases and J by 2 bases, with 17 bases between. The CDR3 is CASSSLPRDFQETQYF. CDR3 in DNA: TGTGCCAGCAGCTCCCTCCCCCGGGACTTTCAAGAGACCCAGTACTTC.

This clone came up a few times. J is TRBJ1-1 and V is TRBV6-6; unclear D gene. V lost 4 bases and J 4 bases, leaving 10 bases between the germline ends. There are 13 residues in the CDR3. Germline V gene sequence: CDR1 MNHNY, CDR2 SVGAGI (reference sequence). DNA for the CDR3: TGTGCCAGCAGTTTCGCGGGAGGCACTGAAGCTTTCTTT. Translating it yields CASSFAGGTEAFF.

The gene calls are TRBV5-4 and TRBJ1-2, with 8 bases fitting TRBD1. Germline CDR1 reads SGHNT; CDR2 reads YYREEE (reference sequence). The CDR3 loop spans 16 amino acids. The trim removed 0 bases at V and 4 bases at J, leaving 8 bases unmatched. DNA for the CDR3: TGTGCCAGCAGCTTGGACCAGGGGGCGACCTTCTATGGCTACACCTTC. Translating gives CASSLDQGATFYGYTF.

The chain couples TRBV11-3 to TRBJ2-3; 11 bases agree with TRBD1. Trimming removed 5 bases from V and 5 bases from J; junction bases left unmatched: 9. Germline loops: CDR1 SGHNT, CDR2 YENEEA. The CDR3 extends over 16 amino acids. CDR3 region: CASSRTGGAFGDTQYF. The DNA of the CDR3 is TGTGCCAGCAGCCGGACAGGGGGCGCTTTTGGAGATACGCAGTATTTT.

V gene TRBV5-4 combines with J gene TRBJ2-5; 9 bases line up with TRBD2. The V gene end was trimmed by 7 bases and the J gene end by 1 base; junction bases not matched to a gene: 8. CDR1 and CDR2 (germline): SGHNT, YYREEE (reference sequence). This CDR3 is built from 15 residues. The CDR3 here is CASAGTSRTQETQYF. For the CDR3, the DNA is TGTGCCAGCGCCGGGACTAGCAGAACCCAAGAGACCCAGTACTTC.

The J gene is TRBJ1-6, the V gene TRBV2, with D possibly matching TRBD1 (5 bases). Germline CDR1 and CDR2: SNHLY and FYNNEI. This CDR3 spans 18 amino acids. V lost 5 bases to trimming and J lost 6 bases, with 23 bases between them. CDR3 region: CASSPLLRREGRNSPLHF. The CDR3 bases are TGTGCCAGCAGTCCTCTCCTTCGTCGGGAGGGACGTAATTCACCCCTCCACTTT.

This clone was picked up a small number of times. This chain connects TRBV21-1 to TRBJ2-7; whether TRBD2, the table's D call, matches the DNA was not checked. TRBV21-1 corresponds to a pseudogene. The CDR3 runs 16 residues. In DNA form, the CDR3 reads TGTGCCAGCAGCAAAGCGGGACTAGCGGGAGGATACGAGCAGTACTTC. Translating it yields CASSKAGLAGGYEQYF.

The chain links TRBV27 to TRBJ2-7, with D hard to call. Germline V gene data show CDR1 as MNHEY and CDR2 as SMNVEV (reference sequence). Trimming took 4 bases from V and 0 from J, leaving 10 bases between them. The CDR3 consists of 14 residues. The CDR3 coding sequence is TGTGCCAGCAGTTCTACAAGGAGCTCCTACGAGCAGTACTTC. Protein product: CASSSTRSSYEQYF.

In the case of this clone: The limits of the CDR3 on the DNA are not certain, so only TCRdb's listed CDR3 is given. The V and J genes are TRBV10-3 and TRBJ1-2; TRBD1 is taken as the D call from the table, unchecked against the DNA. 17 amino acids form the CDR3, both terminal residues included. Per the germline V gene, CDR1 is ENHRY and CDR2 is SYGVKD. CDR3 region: CAIRGQGYQLWLHLRTF.

The CDR3 DNA reads as TGTGCCAGCAGCTCCACTACAGGGCCCTTCTCTGGGGCCAACGTCCTGACTTTC. Amino acids: CASSSTTGPFSGANVLTF. The chain carries TRBV5-6 and TRBJ2-6, with D possibly TRBD1 on 6 matching bases. This CDR3 is built from 18 residues. Germline V lookup: CDR1 SGHDT, CDR2 YYEEEE. V was shortened by 3 bases and J by 0 bases, with 16 bases between the two germline ends.

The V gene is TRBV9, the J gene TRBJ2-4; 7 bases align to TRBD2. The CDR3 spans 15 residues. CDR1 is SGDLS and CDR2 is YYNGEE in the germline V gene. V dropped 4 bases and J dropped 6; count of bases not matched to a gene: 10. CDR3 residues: CASSPDGGNRNIQYF. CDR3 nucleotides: TGTGCCAGCAGCCCAGACGGGGGGAATCGAAACATTCAGTACTTC.

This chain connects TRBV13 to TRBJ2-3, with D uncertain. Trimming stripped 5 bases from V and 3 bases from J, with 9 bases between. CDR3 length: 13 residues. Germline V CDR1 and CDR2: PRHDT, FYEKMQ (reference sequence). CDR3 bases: TGTGCCAGCAGCCCAGGATTAACAGATACGCAGTATTTT. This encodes CASSPGLTDTQYF.

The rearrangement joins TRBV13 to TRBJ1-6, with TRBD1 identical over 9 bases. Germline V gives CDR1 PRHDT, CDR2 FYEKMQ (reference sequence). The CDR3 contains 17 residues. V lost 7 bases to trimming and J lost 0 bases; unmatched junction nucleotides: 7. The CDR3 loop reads CASTLRQGGSYNSPLHF. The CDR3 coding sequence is TGTGCCAGCACCCTTAGACAGGGGGGCTCCTATAATTCACCCCTCCACTTT.

The CDR3 region is CASSPQPSGSGDEQFF. The CDR3 nucleotides are TGTGCCAGCAGCCCGCAACCTAGCGGGAGTGGCGATGAGCAGTTCTTC. The chain links TRBV7-8 to TRBJ2-1; the match to TRBD2 covers 10 bases. CDR1 is SGHVS and CDR2 is FQNEAQ in the germline V gene. CDR3 length equals 16 residues. The V and J ends lost 5 bases and 8 bases, in that order; junction bases with no gene match: 12.

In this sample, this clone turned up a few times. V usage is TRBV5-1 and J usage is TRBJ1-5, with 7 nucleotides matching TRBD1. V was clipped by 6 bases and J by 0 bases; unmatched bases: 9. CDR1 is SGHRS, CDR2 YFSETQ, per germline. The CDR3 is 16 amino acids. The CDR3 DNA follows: TGCGCCAGCAACGGGAGACAGGGAAATAGCAATCAGCCCCAGCATTTT. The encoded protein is CASNGRQGNSNQPQHF.

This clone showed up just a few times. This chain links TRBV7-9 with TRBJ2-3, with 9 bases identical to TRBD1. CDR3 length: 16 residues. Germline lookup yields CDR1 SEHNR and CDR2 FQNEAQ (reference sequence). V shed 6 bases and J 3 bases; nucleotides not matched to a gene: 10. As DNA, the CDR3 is TGTGCCAGCAGTTGGACCGGGACAGGGATAACAGATACGCAGTATTTT. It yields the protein CASSWTGTGITDTQYF.

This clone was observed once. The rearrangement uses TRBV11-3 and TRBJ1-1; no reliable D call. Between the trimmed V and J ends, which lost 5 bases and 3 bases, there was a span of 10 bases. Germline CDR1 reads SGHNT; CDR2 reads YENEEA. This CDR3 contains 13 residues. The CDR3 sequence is CASSARSHTEAFF. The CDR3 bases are TGTGCCAGCAGCGCCCGGAGCCACACTGAAGCTTTCTTT.

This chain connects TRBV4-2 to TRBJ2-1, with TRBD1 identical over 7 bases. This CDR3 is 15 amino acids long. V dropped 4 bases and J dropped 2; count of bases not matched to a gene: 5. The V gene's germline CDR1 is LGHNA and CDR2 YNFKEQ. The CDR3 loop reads CASSPSTGPYNEQFF. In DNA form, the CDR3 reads TGTGCCAGCAGCCCGTCGACAGGGCCCTACAATGAGCAGTTCTTC.

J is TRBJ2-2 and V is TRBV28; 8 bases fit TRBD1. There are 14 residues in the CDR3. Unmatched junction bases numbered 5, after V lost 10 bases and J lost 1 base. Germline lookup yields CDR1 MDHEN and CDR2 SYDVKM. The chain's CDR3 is CAIPDRVNTGELFF. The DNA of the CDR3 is TGTGCCATTCCGGACAGGGTGAACACCGGGGAGCTGTTTTTT. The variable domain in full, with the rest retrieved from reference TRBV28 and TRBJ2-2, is DVKVTQSSRYLVKRTGEKVFLECVQDMDHENMFWYRQDPGLGLRLIYFSYDVKMKEKGDIPEGYSVSREKKERFSLILESASTNQTSMYLCAIPDRVNTGELFFGEGSRLTVL.

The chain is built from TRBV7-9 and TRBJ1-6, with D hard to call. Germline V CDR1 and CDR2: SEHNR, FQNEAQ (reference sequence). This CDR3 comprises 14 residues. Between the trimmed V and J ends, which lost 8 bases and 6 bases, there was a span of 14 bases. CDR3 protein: CASGREGPNSPLHF. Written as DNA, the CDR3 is TGTGCCAGCGGCCGGGAGGGTCCTAATTCACCCCTCCACTTT.

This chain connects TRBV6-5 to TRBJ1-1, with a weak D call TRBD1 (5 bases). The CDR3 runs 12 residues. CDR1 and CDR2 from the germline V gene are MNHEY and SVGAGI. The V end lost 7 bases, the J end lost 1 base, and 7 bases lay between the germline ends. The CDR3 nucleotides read TGTGCCAGCACTACAGGGAACACTGAAGCTTTCTTT. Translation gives CASTTGNTEAFF.

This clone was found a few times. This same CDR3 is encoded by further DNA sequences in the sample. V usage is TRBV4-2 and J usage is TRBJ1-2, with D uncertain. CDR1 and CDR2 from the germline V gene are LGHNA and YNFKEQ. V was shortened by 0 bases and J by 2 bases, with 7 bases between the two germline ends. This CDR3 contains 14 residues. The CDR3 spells CASSQDTGNYGYTF. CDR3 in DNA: TGTGCCAGCAGCCAAGATACGGGGAACTATGGCTACACCTTC.

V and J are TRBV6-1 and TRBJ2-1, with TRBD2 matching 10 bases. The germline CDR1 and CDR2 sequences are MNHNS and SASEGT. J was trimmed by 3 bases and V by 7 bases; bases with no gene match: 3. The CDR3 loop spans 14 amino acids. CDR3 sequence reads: CASTLAGVYNEQFF. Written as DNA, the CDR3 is TGTGCCAGCACTCTAGCGGGGGTCTACAATGAGCAGTTCTTC.

This CDR3 is CASSQEAGVGASGGRETQYF. For the CDR3, the DNA is TGCGCCAGCAGCCAAGAAGCGGGAGTCGGGGCTAGCGGAGGGCGGGAGACCCAGTACTTC. This chain links TRBV4-1 with TRBJ2-5, with TRBD2 identical over 8 bases. CDR1 is MGHRA and CDR2 is YSYEKL in the germline V gene. With 0 bases clipped from V and 5 bases from J, the junction kept 20 bases outside the gene matches. This CDR3 contains 20 residues.

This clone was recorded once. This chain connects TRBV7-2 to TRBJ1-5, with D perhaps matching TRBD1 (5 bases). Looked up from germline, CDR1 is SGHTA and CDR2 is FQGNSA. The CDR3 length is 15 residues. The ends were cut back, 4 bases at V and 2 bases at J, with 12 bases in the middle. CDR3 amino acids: CASSSPGGGNQPQHF. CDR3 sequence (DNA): TGTGCCAGCAGCTCCCCCGGGGGGGGCAATCAGCCCCAGCATTTT.

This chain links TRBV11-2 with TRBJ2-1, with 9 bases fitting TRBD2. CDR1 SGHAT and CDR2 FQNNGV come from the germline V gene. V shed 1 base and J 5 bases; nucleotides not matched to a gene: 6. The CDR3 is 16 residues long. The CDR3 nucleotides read TGTGCCAGCAGCTTAGTCGGGACTAGCATTGACAATGAGCAGTTCTTC. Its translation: CASSLVGTSIDNEQFF.

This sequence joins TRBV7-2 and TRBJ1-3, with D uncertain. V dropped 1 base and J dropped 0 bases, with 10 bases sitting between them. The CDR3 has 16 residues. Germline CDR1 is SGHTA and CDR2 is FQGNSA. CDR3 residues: CASSLGPINSGNTIYF. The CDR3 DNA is TGTGCCAGCAGCTTAGGGCCGATAAACTCTGGAAACACCATATATTTT.